The 28 T cell receptor beta chains below come from one sample, sequenced in a study of Graves' ophthalmopathy and Graves' hyperthyroidism. As the template, RNA transcripts were used to amplify TCR beta CDR3 regions. An opening RT-PCR round employed HTBI primers and preceded a second-round multiplex PCR. MiXCR, run by TCRdb on the multiplex PCR reads, gives a single entry per CDR3 protein. The sample lists over a million distinct CDR3 sequences, 35% to 40% seen once, with roughly 11% in the top ten. What was sequenced was peripheral blood or thyroid tissue (not recorded which). Receptors originate from an adult man with Graves' hyperthyroidism.

The chain joins TRBV29-1 to TRBJ1-1; the D gene is possibly TRBD1 (6 bases). CDR3 length: 16 residues. Trimming cost V 8 bases and J 3 bases, with 25 bases left between them. Germline V gives CDR1 SQVTM, CDR2 ANQGSEA. The CDR3 is CSRTRGLGERDTEAFF. The CDR3 DNA is TGCAGCAGGACCCGGGGGCTTGGAGAAAGGGACACTGAAGCTTTCTTT.

This clonotype has just a few counts. The final CDR3 position lacks the conserved phenylalanine or tryptophan, pointing to a likely read error. The DNA is left out, because the CDR3 cannot be placed on it with certainty; the CDR3 is given as TCRdb lists it. V gene TRBV5-1 combines with J gene TRBJ1-1; TRBD1, as called in the table, went unchecked against the DNA. From its first to its last residue, the CDR3 has 8 amino acids. Germline CDR1 reads SGHRS; CDR2 reads YFSETQ. The CDR3 sequence is CASRPGTG.

The rearrangement uses TRBV10-3 and TRBJ1-2; TRBD1 aligns across 7 bases. Germline V CDR1 and CDR2: ENHRY, SYGVKD. The CDR3 length is 13 residues. Trimming at V came to 8 bases and at J to 4 bases, leaving 7 bases not matched to a gene. The CDR3 spells CAIGGQYTYGYTF. As DNA, the CDR3 is TGTGCCATCGGGGGACAGTATACCTATGGCTACACCTTC.

The genes are TRBV10-3 and TRBJ2-7; either TRBD1 or TRBD2 may supply D (6 bases each). The ends were cut back, 4 bases at V and 7 bases at J, with 17 bases in the middle. The CDR3 runs 14 residues. Germline V gene data show CDR1 as ENHRY and CDR2 as SYGVKD. CDR3 sequence (DNA): TGTGCCATCAGTGGTCAGGGGAGGTTCCGAGAGCAGTACTTC. Translated, it gives CAISGQGRFREQYF.

This clonotype was seen at least ten times. This chain links TRBV15 with TRBJ1-4; D is unclear. CDR1 and CDR2 (germline): LNHNV, YYDKDF (reference sequence). The CDR3 is 17 residues long. V shed 0 bases and J shed 3 bases, with 14 bases lying between them. This CDR3 is CATSRDPGIVANEKLFF. Here the CDR3 DNA reads TGTGCCACCAGCAGAGATCCAGGAATCGTGGCTAATGAAAAACTGTTTTTT.

At least ten counts were recorded for this clonotype. J is TRBJ2-7 and V is TRBV19; 8 bases map to TRBD2. This CDR3 has 14 residues. V lost 4 bases, J lost 2 bases, and 4 bases stayed unmatched. Per the germline V gene, CDR1 is LNHDA and CDR2 is SQIVND (reference sequence). The CDR3 coding sequence is TGTGCCAGTAGTACGGTAGCGGGGACCTACGAGCAGTACTTC. Its protein product is CASSTVAGTYEQYF.

Concerning this clonotype: A read error likely explains this, since a far larger clone differs by one base. This rearrangement joins TRBV12-3 or TRBV12-4 to TRBJ1-5, with D uncertain. V dropped 3 bases and J dropped 7 bases, with 7 bases sitting between them. This CDR3 is 12 amino acids long. CDR3 nucleotide sequence: TGTGCCAGCAGTTTCAGGAGACAGCCCCAGCATTTT. Translating gives CASSFRRQPQHF.

This clonotype was picked up a small number of times. This sequence joins TRBV12-3 or TRBV12-4 and TRBJ1-1, with D possibly TRBD1 on 5 matching bases. Trimming removed 4 bases at V and 8 bases at J, with 17 bases between. The CDR3 has 14 amino acids. CDR3 nucleotide sequence: TGTGCCAGCAGTTCCACAGGATCGGGCTTGGAAGCTTTCTTT. This codes for CASSSTGSGLEAFF.

Many counts were recorded for this clonotype. The chain is built from TRBV20-1 and TRBJ2-5, with 8 bases aligning to TRBD1. V gave up 8 bases and J gave up 5 bases; unmatched junction bases: 7. This CDR3 spans 12 amino acids. Germline loops: CDR1 DFQATT, CDR2 SNEGSKA (reference sequence). The CDR3 loop reads CSSADRVETQYF. CDR3 nucleotide sequence: TGCAGTTCGGCGGACAGGGTCGAGACCCAGTACTTC.

This clonotype was observed a handful of times. The junction departs from the called germline gene at one end, perhaps through a read error. This sequence joins TRBV10-3 and TRBJ1-5, with D perhaps matching TRBD1 (5 bases). CDR1 and CDR2 (germline): ENHRY, SYGVKD. The CDR3 extends over 16 amino acids. The CDR3, as DNA: TGTGCCAGCAGTTCCCACTCGGGGGACGGCAATCAGCCCCAGCATTTT. It specifies CASSSHSGDGNQPQHF.

The chain is built from TRBV5-6 and TRBJ2-7; no reliable D call. The CDR3 is 13 amino acids. V lost 0 bases to trimming and J lost 3 bases, with 7 bases between them. Germline CDR1 is SGHDT and CDR2 is YYEEEE. The CDR3 reads CASSLDVFYEQYF. The CDR3 nucleotides are TGTGCCAGCAGCTTGGATGTGTTCTACGAGCAGTACTTC.

This clonotype came up a few times. This chain links TRBV13 with TRBJ1-1; 7 bases fit TRBD1. Trimming took 8 bases from V and 6 from J; bases not matched to a gene: 15. Germline lookup yields CDR1 PRHDT and CDR2 FYEKMQ (reference sequence). CDR3 length: 15 residues. The CDR3 DNA follows: TGTGCCAGCCTTGCAAGGGGGCTGTTGTTCGCTGAAGCTTTCTTT. Translated: CASLARGLLFAEAFF.

The sample holds many counts of this clonotype. The chain recombines TRBV6-5 with TRBJ1-1, with D unresolved. The CDR3 has 15 amino acids. Germline V gene sequence: CDR1 MNHEY, CDR2 SVGAGI. V gave up 0 bases and J gave up 7 bases, with 15 bases separating them. The CDR3 here is CASSYSGVGGFEAFF. The CDR3 DNA follows: TGTGCCAGCAGTTACTCCGGAGTGGGAGGGTTTGAAGCTTTCTTT.

V usage is TRBV30 and J usage is TRBJ1-6; no clear D gene. The CDR3 runs 13 residues. From germline, CDR1 is GTSNPN and CDR2 SVGIG (reference sequence). Trimming pared 4 bases from V and 8 bases from J, leaving 12 bases between. The CDR3 is CAWTPGPHSPLHF. The DNA for the CDR3 is TGTGCCTGGACCCCCGGACCACATTCACCCCTCCACTTT.

This clonotype was observed at least ten times. The chain is built from TRBV5-6 and TRBJ2-5, with D perhaps TRBD1 or TRBD2 (5 bases each). Between the trimmed V and J ends, which lost 0 bases and 4 bases, there was a span of 10 bases. This CDR3 has 14 amino acids. Germline V CDR1 and CDR2: SGHDT, YYEEEE. The CDR3 DNA is TGTGCCAGCAGCTTGGACTCGAGGGGAGAGACCCAGTACTTC. It codes for CASSLDSRGETQYF.

This clonotype appeared many times. The chain couples TRBV2 to TRBJ2-5; no definite D call. Germline CDR1 is SNHLY and CDR2 is FYNNEI. The CDR3 extends over 13 amino acids. V lost 6 bases and J lost 1, with 9 bases in between. CDR3 DNA sequence: TGTGCCAGCAGGTGGGCAGCCCAAGAGACCCAGTACTTC. Its translation is CASRWAAQETQYF.

The chain links TRBV2 to TRBJ1-6, with D unresolved. Trimming took 4 bases from V and 7 from J, leaving 8 bases between them. CDR3 size: 13 residues. The germline V gene has CDR1 SNHLY and CDR2 FYNNEI. In DNA, the CDR3 is TGTGCCAGCAGTGCCGACTGGAATTCACCCCTCCACTTT. This gives the protein CASSADWNSPLHF.

This clonotype was detected ten times or more. V gene TRBV20-1 combines with J gene TRBJ2-7; D is unresolved. The V and J ends lost 1 base and 0 bases respectively, with 7 bases between them. The CDR3 runs to 13 residues. Per the germline V gene, CDR1 is DFQATT and CDR2 is SNEGSKA (reference sequence). CDR3 protein: CSARGPTSYEQYF. The CDR3 nucleotides read TGCAGTGCTAGAGGACCTACCTCCTACGAGCAGTACTTC.

The genes are TRBV10-2 and TRBJ2-7; either TRBD1 or TRBD2 may fit D (5 bases each). V was clipped by 3 bases and J by 0 bases, with 12 bases between them. Germline lookup yields CDR1 WSHSY and CDR2 SAAADI. This CDR3 is 15 amino acids long. The CDR3 bases are TGCGCCAGCAGTGACGAGCCAGGGAGCTCCTACGAGCAGTACTTC. It encodes CASSDEPGSSYEQYF.

In DNA form, the CDR3 reads TGTGCCAGCAGTTACACCACACCTGGTGGGGGGGGAACTCAAGAGACCCAGTACTTC. Amino acids: CASSYTTPGGGGTQETQYF. The chain joins TRBV6-5 to TRBJ2-5, with TRBD2 matching 7 bases. V shed 2 bases, J shed 2 bases, and the junction held 17 bases outside the gene matches. This CDR3 comprises 19 residues. In germline, CDR1 is MNHEY, CDR2 SVGAGI.

This clonotype was detected many times. The chain links TRBV7-9 to TRBJ1-2; no clear D gene. The length of the CDR3 is 11 residues. The germline CDR1 and CDR2 sequences are SEHNR and FQNEAQ (reference sequence). V lost 5 bases, J lost 8 bases, and 9 bases lay in between. CDR3: CASSLHLGYTF. The CDR3 DNA is TGTGCCAGCAGCCTGCATTTAGGCTACACCTTC.

This clonotype was seen at least ten times. The chain links TRBV12-3 or TRBV12-4 to TRBJ1-5, with a possible D match to TRBD1 (5 bases). The CDR3 spans 15 residues. With 0 bases removed from V and 5 bases from J, the gap between germline ends came to 11 bases. CDR3 DNA: TGTGCCAGCAGTTTAGCCCTAAGGGGAGATCAGCCCCAGCATTTT. As protein: CASSLALRGDQPQHF.

This clonotype was picked up many times. V usage is TRBV12-3 or TRBV12-4 and J usage is TRBJ2-7; TRBD2 matches 8 bases. V trimming: 6 bases; J trimming: 5 bases; junction bases outside the gene matches: 9. The CDR3 extends over 14 amino acids. CDR3 in amino acids: CASRNRGLVDEQYF. CDR3 DNA sequence: TGTGCCAGCAGAAACCGGGGACTAGTTGACGAGCAGTACTTC.

The J gene is TRBJ1-6, the V gene TRBV20-1; 12 bases are shared with TRBD1. Germline assignment: CDR1 DFQATT and CDR2 SNEGSKA (reference sequence). There are 13 residues in the CDR3. Losses at the gene ends were 8 bases for V and 10 bases for J; bases not matched to a gene: 6. CDR3 protein: CSYSGTGGSPLHF. The CDR3 nucleotides are TGCAGTTACTCCGGGACAGGGGGCTCACCCCTCCACTTT.

This clonotype was found a few times. J is TRBJ1-3 and V is TRBV5-4, with 10 bases identical to TRBD1. V lost 4 bases and J lost 3; bases outside the gene matches: 10. The CDR3 is 17 residues long. CDR1 and CDR2 from the germline V gene are SGHNT and YYREEE (reference sequence). The CDR3 here is CASSLFPTGGGGNTIYF. The CDR3 bases are TGTGCCAGCAGCCTCTTTCCGACAGGGGGCGGTGGAAACACCATATATTTT.

This clonotype has a handful of counts. This chain joins TRBV20-1 and TRBJ1-5; no clear D gene. V dropped 4 bases and J dropped 0 bases, with 13 bases sitting between them. Germline V gives CDR1 DFQATT, CDR2 SNEGSKA (reference sequence). The CDR3 is made up of 15 amino acids. Here the CDR3 DNA reads TGCAGTGCTAAGGTACAGCTATTTAGCAATCAGCCCCAGCATTTT. Translating gives CSAKVQLFSNQPQHF.

This clonotype was seen at least ten times. This chain uses TRBV5-4 with TRBJ1-2, with D perhaps matching TRBD1 (5 bases). The CDR3 spans 13 residues. Germline loops: CDR1 SGHNT, CDR2 YYREEE (reference sequence). V lost 3 bases and J lost 6, with 12 bases in between. CDR3 nucleotide sequence: TGTGCCAGCAGCTCCAAGGGACCCGATGGCTACACCTTC. Translated: CASSSKGPDGYTF.

Notes on this clonotype: Just one base apart from a much larger clone, this may be a read error. The chain employs TRBV12-3 or TRBV12-4 and TRBJ2-5; no firm D call. The CDR3 sequence is 12 residues long. The germline V and J ends were trimmed by 4 bases and 4 bases, with 7 bases remaining between them. CDR3: CASSSNSETQYF. CDR3 in DNA: TGTGCCAGCAGTTCGAATTCAGAGACCCAGTACTTC.